Each of the 27 T cell receptor beta chains below was sequenced from the same sample in a study of blood T cell repertoires in COVID-19 (dated by TCRdb to about 2020). Library generation was performed with the immunoSEQ multiplex PCR assay. Not all clones reach the TCRdb copy of this immuneACCESS table, which keeps in-frame sequences only. Checked studies attribute under half of the gap to unresolved V genes and leave the rest unexplained. The sample contains 200,000 to 250,000 clones, around 85% of them found a single time. The ten largest clones capture around 2.8% of the sample. The material sequenced was peripheral blood. The receptors were gathered from a woman aged 30 to 39 who had recovered from COVID-19.

The chain uses TRBV7-2 and TRBJ1-1; 9 nucleotides line up with TRBD1. This CDR3 is 15 amino acids long. The V and J ends lost 5 bases and 3 bases, in that order; junction bases with no gene match: 7. The germline CDR1 and CDR2 sequences are SGHTA and FQGNSA. For the CDR3, the DNA is TGTGCCAGCAGCGATCCGACAGGGGGGTACACTGAAGCTTTCTTT. Protein product: CASSDPTGGYTEAFF.

This chain uses TRBV9 with TRBJ1-6, with D possibly being TRBD1 (5 bases). Germline-derived CDR1 and CDR2 are SGDLS and YYNGEE. V lost 8 bases and J lost 9, with 21 bases in between. The CDR3 length is 15 residues. The CDR3 is CASSGGTGEGSPLHF. The CDR3 bases are TGTGCCAGTTCCGGTGGGACCGGGGAGGGTTCACCCCTCCACTTT.

V gene TRBV9 combines with J gene TRBJ1-5; TRBD1 is a possible D gene (5 bases). V was cut by 3 bases and J by 3 bases, with 7 bases left in between. Germline loops: CDR1 SGDLS, CDR2 YYNGEE. The CDR3 contains 13 residues. CDR3 nucleotide sequence: TGTGCCAGCAGCGGGACAACCAATCAGCCCCAGCATTTT. Protein product: CASSGTTNQPQHF.

The chain carries TRBV30 and TRBJ1-6, with D perhaps TRBD1 (5 bases). CDR3 size: 15 residues. The V gene lost 0 bases and the J gene lost 0 bases, with 6 bases spanning the gap. CDR1 GTSNPN and CDR2 SVGIG come from the germline V gene (reference sequence). In DNA form, the CDR3 reads TGTGCCTGGAGTGTAGACAGCTCCTATAATTCACCCCTCCACTTT. Its translation is CAWSVDSSYNSPLHF.

The chain is built from TRBV30 and TRBJ1-4; tentative D call: TRBD1 (6 bases). The CDR3 has 14 residues. V lost 3 bases and J 4 bases, leaving 12 bases between the germline ends. In germline, CDR1 is GTSNPN, CDR2 SVGIG (reference sequence). The CDR3 here is CAWSLQGYNEKLFF. The CDR3 nucleotides read TGTGCCTGGAGCTTACAGGGCTATAATGAAAAACTGTTTTTT.

The chain carries TRBV4-3 and TRBJ2-7; 7 bases align to TRBD2. Looked up from germline, CDR1 is LGHNA and CDR2 is YSLEER. This CDR3 spans 16 amino acids. V was clipped by 0 bases and J by 7 bases; unmatched bases: 12. The chain's CDR3 is CASSQEWSGGRGEQYF. CDR3 coding DNA: TGCGCCAGCAGCCAAGAGTGGTCGGGGGGACGAGGGGAGCAGTACTTC.

The V and J genes are TRBV6-5 and TRBJ1-2; no firm D call. The CDR3 spans 12 residues. Germline CDR1 reads MNHEY; CDR2 reads SVGAGI. Trimming pared 10 bases from V and 5 bases from J, leaving 14 bases between. The CDR3 DNA reads as TGTGCCACCCGGAGGGATCCATATGGCTACACCTTC. Translating it yields CATRRDPYGYTF.

The chain combines TRBV5-1 with TRBJ2-1; TRBD1 matches 9 bases. Trimming removed 7 bases from V and 7 bases from J; junction bases left unmatched: 12. The CDR3 is made up of 15 amino acids. Germline values: CDR1 SGHRS, CDR2 YFSETQ. The CDR3 sequence is CASRGPGTGRNEQFF. The CDR3 DNA reads as TGCGCCAGCCGGGGTCCCGGGACAGGGCGGAATGAGCAGTTCTTC.

The chain has TRBV9 and TRBJ2-1; 9 nucleotides match TRBD2. Unmatched junction bases numbered 3, after V lost 2 bases and J lost 0 bases. The CDR3 covers 16 residues. Germline lookup yields CDR1 SGDLS and CDR2 YYNGEE. The CDR3 sequence is CASSVLAGTSYNEQFF. CDR3 DNA: TGTGCCAGCAGCGTCCTAGCGGGGACCTCCTACAATGAGCAGTTCTTC.

V usage is TRBV3-1 (or the pseudogene TRBV3-2) and J usage is TRBJ2-3, with D tentatively TRBD2 (6 bases). Trimming removed 0 bases at V and 2 bases at J, with 27 bases between. Germline-derived CDR1 and CDR2 are LGHDT and YNNKEL (reference sequence). The CDR3 totals 21 residues. Here the CDR3 reads CASSQDLPGLNLALSTDTQYF. The CDR3 DNA reads TGTGCCAGCAGCCAAGATCTCCCTGGATTAAATCTAGCGTTATCCACAGATACGCAGTATTTT.

The gene calls are TRBV12-5 and TRBJ2-3; 8 bases map to TRBD2. V lost 3 bases, J lost 2 bases, and 7 bases stayed unmatched. Germline V gives CDR1 LGHNT, CDR2 FRNRAP. The CDR3 runs to 16 residues. CDR3 residues: CASGFYGGVNTDTQYF. DNA for the CDR3: TGTGCTAGTGGTTTCTACGGGGGGGTGAACACAGATACGCAGTATTTT.

This clone was observed a single time. The rearrangement links TRBV6-6 to TRBJ1-2; a possible D gene is TRBD1 (5 bases). With 6 bases removed from V and 3 bases from J, the gap between germline ends came to 11 bases. This CDR3 spans 13 amino acids. Germline V gene sequence: CDR1 MNHNY, CDR2 SVGAGI (reference sequence). CDR3: CASRPGGDYGYTF. CDR3 nucleotide sequence: TGTGCCAGCAGACCTGGGGGGGACTATGGCTACACCTTC.

CDR3 in DNA: TGTGCCAGCAGCTTGCGTCCGACAGGGAACTATGGCTACACCTTC. As protein: CASSLRPTGNYGYTF. The chain has TRBV5-6 and TRBJ1-2; 7 bases are shared with TRBD1. V trimming: 1 base; J trimming: 2 bases; junction bases outside the gene matches: 5. Germline V lookup: CDR1 SGHDT, CDR2 YYEEEE. The CDR3 is 15 residues long. Complete variable domain (other parts from reference TRBV5-6 and TRBJ1-2): DAGVTQSPTHLIKTRGQQVTLRCSPKSGHDTVSWYQQALGQGPQFIFQYYEEEERQRGNFPDRFSGHQFPNYSSELNVNALLLGDSALYLCASSLRPTGNYGYTFGSGTRLTVV.

The J gene is TRBJ1-2, the V gene TRBV14, with D perhaps TRBD1 (5 bases). This CDR3 is built from 15 residues. CDR1 and CDR2 from the germline V gene are SGHDN and FVKESK. V lost 5 bases and J 1 base, leaving 14 bases between the germline ends. The CDR3 DNA sequence: TGTGCCAGCAGCGCCTTGGGGGGAGATAACTATGGCTACACCTTC. This translates into CASSALGGDNYGYTF. Together with reference TRBV14 and TRBJ1-2, the CDR3 gives the full variable domain: EAGVTQFPSHSVIEKGQTVTLRCDPISGHDNLYWYRRVMGKEIKFLLHFVKESKQDESGMPNNRFLAERTGGTYSTLKVQPAELEDSGVYFCASSALGGDNYGYTFGSGTRLTVV.

On this clone itself: A junction end diverges from the germline sequence, so it may reflect a read error. The CDR3 protein is CATNRQVADTQYF. The CDR3, as DNA: TGTGCCACCAACAGACAGGTTGCAGATACGCAGTATTTT. The chain is built from TRBV15 and TRBJ2-3; tentative D call: TRBD1 (6 bases). The length of the CDR3 is 13 residues. The germline CDR1 and CDR2 sequences are LNHNV and YYDKDF (reference sequence). Based on the CDR3 plus reference TRBV15 and TRBJ2-3, the full variable domain is DAMVIQNPRYQVTQFGKPVTLSCSQTLNHNVMYWYQQKSSQAPKLLFHYYDKDFNNEADTPDNFQSRRPNTSFCFLDIRSPGLGDTAMYLCATNRQVADTQYFGPGTRLTVL.

The chain couples TRBV7-8 to TRBJ1-5, with 8 bases aligning to TRBD1. V trimming: 5 bases; J trimming: 4 bases; junction bases outside the gene matches: 7. Germline V gives CDR1 SGHVS, CDR2 FQNEAQ. There are 15 residues in the CDR3. Here the CDR3 DNA reads TGTGCCAGCAGCCCAGGGACAGGAGAAAATCAGCCCCAGCATTTT. It specifies CASSPGTGENQPQHF.

The chain couples TRBV21-1 to TRBJ2-5; TRBD1 was called by the table and not checked on the DNA. TRBV21-1 is a recognized pseudogene. There are 16 residues in the CDR3. The CDR3: CASSKSPGERTETQYF. CDR3 nucleotide sequence: TGTGCCAGCAGCAAAAGCCCAGGGGAGAGGACAGAGACCCAGTACTTC.

The genes are TRBV19 and TRBJ2-5, with a possible D match to TRBD2 (6 bases). This CDR3 contains 16 residues. V lost 3 bases, J lost 7 bases, and 21 bases lay in between. The germline CDR1 and CDR2 sequences are LNHDA and SQIVND (reference sequence). This CDR3 reads CASSIYGGVKGGTQYF. The CDR3 coding sequence is TGTGCCAGTAGTATTTATGGCGGGGTAAAAGGCGGGACCCAGTACTTC.

The rearrangement uses TRBV7-2 and TRBJ2-1; D is perhaps TRBD1 (6 bases). Germline CDR1 SGHTA, CDR2 FQGNSA. The germline V and J ends were trimmed by 1 base and 13 bases, with 8 bases remaining between them. The CDR3 has 11 amino acids. CDR3 bases: TGTGCCAGCAGCTTAGGACAGGCCCAGTTCTTC. It specifies CASSLGQAQFF.

J is TRBJ2-2 and V is TRBV6-6; 7 nucleotides match TRBD1. CDR3 length equals 14 residues. After removal of 6 bases from V and 5 bases from J, the junction contained 6 bases not matched to a gene. Germline V gene lookup returns CDR1 MNHNY and CDR2 SVGAGI (reference sequence). The CDR3 DNA follows: TGTGCCAGCAGGGCACAACAGGGGACCGGGGAGCTGTTTTTT. This translates into CASRAQQGTGELFF.

V is TRBV2 and J is TRBJ2-3, with a weak D call TRBD2 (5 bases). This CDR3 has 14 residues. Deletions cut 3 bases from V and 2 bases from J, with 9 bases between. The germline gives CDR1 SNHLY, CDR2 FYNNEI. CDR3: CASSDQRYTDTQYF. CDR3 in DNA: TGTGCCAGCAGTGACCAGCGGTACACAGATACGCAGTATTTT.

The rearrangement uses TRBV7-8 and TRBJ2-7, with D maybe TRBD1 (5 bases). The germline gives CDR1 SGHVS, CDR2 FQNEAQ. This CDR3 has 15 amino acids. The ends were cut back, 6 bases at V and 2 bases at J, with 17 bases in the middle. The CDR3 DNA is TGTGCCAGCAGTCCCCCCCAGGGAATAACCTACGAGCAGTACTTC. It specifies CASSPPQGITYEQYF.

The rearrangement links TRBV5-1 to TRBJ1-1; the D is unclear. V lost 3 bases, J lost 5 bases, and 5 bases lay in between. From germline, CDR1 is SGHRS and CDR2 YFSETQ. The CDR3 has 11 residues. CDR3 DNA sequence: TGCGCCAGCAGCTCCTCTACTGAAGCTTTCTTT. Protein: CASSSSTEAFF. The full variable domain, rest sourced from reference TRBV5-1 and TRBJ1-1, is KAGVTQTPRYLIKTRGQQVTLSCSPISGHRSVSWYQQTPGQGLQFLFEYFSETQRNKGNFPGRFSGRQFSNSRSEMNVSTLELGDSALYLCASSSSTEAFFGQGTRLTVV.

J is TRBJ1-1 and V is TRBV9; TRBD1 aligns across 8 bases. Per the germline V gene, CDR1 is SGDLS and CDR2 is YYNGEE. The CDR3 runs 14 residues. The V segment lost 4 bases and the J segment 3 bases; nucleotides outside the gene matches: 5. The CDR3 sequence is CASSSGQGDTEAFF. The CDR3 coding sequence is TGTGCCAGCAGCTCTGGACAGGGAGACACTGAAGCTTTCTTT.

The chain links TRBV19 to TRBJ1-3, with a possible D match to TRBD1 (6 bases). Per the germline V gene, CDR1 is LNHDA and CDR2 is SQIVND (reference sequence). This CDR3 contains 14 residues. Trimming removed 5 bases from V and 2 bases from J, with 10 bases in between. The CDR3 DNA reads as TGTGCCAGTAGTCCTGGGACAACTGGAAACACCATATATTTT. As protein: CASSPGTTGNTIYF.

The chain joins TRBV11-1 to TRBJ1-1; maybe TRBD1 (6 bases). The CDR3 length is 15 residues. Germline CDR1 SGHAT, CDR2 FQDESV (reference sequence). V lost 1 base and J lost 7, with 16 bases in between. The CDR3 nucleotides are TGTGCCAGCAGCTTAGACGGGACAAGCGGGGGTGAAGCTTTCTTT. This encodes CASSLDGTSGGEAFF.

The sample holds one count of this clone. Here the CDR3 DNA reads TGTGCCAGCCCAGGACAGGGCGGAGGCTACACCTTC. Amino acids: CASPGQGGGYTF. The chain employs TRBV6-5 and TRBJ1-2, with 8 bases aligning to TRBD1. Germline CDR1 and CDR2: MNHEY and SVGAGI. CDR3 length: 12 amino acids. V was clipped by 8 bases and J by 8 bases; unmatched bases: 7.